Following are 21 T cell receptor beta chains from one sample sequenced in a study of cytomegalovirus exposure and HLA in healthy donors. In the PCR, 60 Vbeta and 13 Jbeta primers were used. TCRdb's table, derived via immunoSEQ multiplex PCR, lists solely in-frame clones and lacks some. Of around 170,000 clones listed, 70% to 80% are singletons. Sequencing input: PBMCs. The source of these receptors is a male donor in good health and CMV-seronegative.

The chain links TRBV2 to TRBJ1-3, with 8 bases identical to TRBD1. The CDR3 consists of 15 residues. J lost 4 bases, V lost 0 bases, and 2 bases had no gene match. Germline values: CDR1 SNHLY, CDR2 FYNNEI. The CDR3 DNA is TGTGCCAGCAGTGAAGCAGGGACAGGAGGAAACACCATATATTTT. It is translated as CASSEAGTGGNTIYF.

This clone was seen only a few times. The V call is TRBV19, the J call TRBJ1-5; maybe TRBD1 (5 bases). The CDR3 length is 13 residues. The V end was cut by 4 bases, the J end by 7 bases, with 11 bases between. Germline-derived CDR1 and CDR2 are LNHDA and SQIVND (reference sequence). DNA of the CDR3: TGTGCCAGTAGTAAGGGGTACGGACAGCCCCAGCATTTT. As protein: CASSKGYGQPQHF. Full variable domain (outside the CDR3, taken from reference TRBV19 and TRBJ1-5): DGGITQSPKYLFRKEGQNVTLSCEQNLNHDAMYWYRQDPGQGLRLIYYSQIVNDFQKGDIAEGYSVSREKKESFPLTVTSAQKNPTAFYLCASSKGYGQPQHFGDGTRLSIL.

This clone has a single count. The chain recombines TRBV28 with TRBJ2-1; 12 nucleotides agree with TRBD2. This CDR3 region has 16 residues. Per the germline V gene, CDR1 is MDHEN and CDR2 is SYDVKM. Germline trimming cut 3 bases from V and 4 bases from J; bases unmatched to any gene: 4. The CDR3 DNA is TGTGCCAGCAGTTTCCCTGGACTAGCGGGGTACAATGAGCAGTTCTTC. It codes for CASSFPGLAGYNEQFF.

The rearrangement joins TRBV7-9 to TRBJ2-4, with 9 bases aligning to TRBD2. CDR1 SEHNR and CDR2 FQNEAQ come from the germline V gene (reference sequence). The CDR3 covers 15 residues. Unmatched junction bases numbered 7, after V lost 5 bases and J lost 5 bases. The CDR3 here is CASSVSGRSQNIQYF. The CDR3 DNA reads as TGTGCCAGCAGCGTTAGCGGGAGAAGCCAAAACATTCAGTACTTC.

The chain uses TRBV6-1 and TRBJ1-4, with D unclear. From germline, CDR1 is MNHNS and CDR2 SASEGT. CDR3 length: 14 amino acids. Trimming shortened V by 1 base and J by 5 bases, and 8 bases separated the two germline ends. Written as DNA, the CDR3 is TGTGCCAGCAGTGAAGGTATCAGAAATGAAAAACTGTTTTTT. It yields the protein CASSEGIRNEKLFF.

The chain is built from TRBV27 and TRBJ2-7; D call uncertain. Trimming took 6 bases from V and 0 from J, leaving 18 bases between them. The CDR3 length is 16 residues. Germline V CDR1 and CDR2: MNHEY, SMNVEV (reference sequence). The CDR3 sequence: CASRRTAQSISYEQYF. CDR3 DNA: TGTGCCAGCAGGAGAACAGCCCAATCGATCTCCTACGAGCAGTACTTC.

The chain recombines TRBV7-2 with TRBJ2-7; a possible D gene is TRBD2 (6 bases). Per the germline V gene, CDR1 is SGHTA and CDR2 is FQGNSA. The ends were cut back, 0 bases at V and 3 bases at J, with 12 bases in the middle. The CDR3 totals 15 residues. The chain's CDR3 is CASSLAPGGDYEQYF. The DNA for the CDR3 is TGTGCCAGCAGCTTAGCGCCTGGCGGGGACTACGAGCAGTACTTC.

The CDR3 nucleotides read TGCGCCAGCAGCCCGGGACAGGGGACTAACTATGGCTACACCTTC. Protein sequence: CASSPGQGTNYGYTF. The gene calls are TRBV4-1 and TRBJ1-2; TRBD1 matches 10 bases. The J segment lost 0 bases and the V segment lost 4 bases, leaving 2 bases of the junction unmatched. The CDR3 is 15 amino acids. Germline CDR1 and CDR2: MGHRA and YSYEKL.

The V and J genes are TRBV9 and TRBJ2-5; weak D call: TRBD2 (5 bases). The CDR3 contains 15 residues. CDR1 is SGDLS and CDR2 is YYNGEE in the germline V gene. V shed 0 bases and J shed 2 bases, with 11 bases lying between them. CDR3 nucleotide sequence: TGTGCCAGCAGCGTAGGGCCGGGAACACAAGAGACCCAGTACTTC. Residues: CASSVGPGTQETQYF.

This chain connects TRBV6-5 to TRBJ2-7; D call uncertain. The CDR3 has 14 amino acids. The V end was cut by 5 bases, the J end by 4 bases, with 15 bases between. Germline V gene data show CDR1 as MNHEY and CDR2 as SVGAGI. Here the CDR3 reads CASSARQAWYEQYF. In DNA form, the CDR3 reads TGTGCCAGCAGTGCCCGGCAGGCCTGGTACGAGCAGTACTTC.

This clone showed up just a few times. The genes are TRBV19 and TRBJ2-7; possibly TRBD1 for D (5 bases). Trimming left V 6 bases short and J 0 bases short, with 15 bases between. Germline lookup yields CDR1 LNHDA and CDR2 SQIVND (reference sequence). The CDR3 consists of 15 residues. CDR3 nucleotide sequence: TGTGCCAGTAGCACGGACACTTCGAGCTCCTACGAGCAGTACTTC. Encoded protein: CASSTDTSSSYEQYF. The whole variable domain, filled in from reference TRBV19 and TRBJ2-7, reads DGGITQSPKYLFRKEGQNVTLSCEQNLNHDAMYWYRQDPGQGLRLIYYSQIVNDFQKGDIAEGYSVSREKKESFPLTVTSAQKNPTAFYLCASSTDTSSSYEQYFGPGTRLTVT.

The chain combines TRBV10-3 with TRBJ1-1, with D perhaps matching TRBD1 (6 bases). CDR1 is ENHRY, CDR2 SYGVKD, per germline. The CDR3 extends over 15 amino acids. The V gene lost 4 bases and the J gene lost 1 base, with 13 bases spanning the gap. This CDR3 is CAISARVGGNTEAFF. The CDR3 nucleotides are TGTGCCATCAGTGCTCGGGTAGGGGGGAACACTGAAGCTTTCTTT.

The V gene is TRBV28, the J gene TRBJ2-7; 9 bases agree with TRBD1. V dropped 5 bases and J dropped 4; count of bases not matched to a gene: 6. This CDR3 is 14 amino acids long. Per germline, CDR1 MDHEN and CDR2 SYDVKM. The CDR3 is CASSLTGGRYEQYF. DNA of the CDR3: TGTGCCAGCAGTCTCACAGGGGGCAGGTACGAGCAGTACTTC.

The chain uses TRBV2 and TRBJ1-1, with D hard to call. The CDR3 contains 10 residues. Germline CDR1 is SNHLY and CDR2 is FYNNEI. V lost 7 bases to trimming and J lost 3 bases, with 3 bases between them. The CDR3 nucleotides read TGTGCCAGCACGGACACTGAAGCTTTCTTT. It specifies CASTDTEAFF.

The CDR3 DNA reads as TGTGCCAGCTCACCACCGGCGGGACAGACCGGGGAGCTGTTTTTT. Its protein product is CASSPPAGQTGELFF. The V gene is TRBV18, the J gene TRBJ2-2; D perhaps matches TRBD1 (7 bases). Trimming left V 0 bases short and J 5 bases short, with 10 bases between. This CDR3 has 15 amino acids. The germline V gene has CDR1 KGHSH and CDR2 LQKENI.

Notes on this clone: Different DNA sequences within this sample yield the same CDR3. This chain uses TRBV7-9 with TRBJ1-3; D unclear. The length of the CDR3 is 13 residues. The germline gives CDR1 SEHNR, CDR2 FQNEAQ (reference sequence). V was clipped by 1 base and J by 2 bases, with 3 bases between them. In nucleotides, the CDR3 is TGTGCCAGCAGCTTAGTCGCTGGAAACACCATATATTTT. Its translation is CASSLVAGNTIYF.

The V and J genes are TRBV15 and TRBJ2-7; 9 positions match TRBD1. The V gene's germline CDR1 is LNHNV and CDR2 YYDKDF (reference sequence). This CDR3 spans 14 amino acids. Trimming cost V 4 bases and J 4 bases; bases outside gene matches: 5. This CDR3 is CATSTRDREYEQYF. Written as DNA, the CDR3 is TGTGCCACCAGCACCCGGGACAGGGAGTACGAGCAGTACTTC.

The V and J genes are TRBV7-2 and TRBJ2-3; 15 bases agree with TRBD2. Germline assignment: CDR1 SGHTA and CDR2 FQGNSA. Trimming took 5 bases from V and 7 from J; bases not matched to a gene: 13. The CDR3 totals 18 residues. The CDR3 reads CASSPGTSGRRLGYTQYF. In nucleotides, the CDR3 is TGTGCCAGCAGCCCCGGGACTAGCGGGAGGCGATTAGGGTATACGCAGTATTTT.

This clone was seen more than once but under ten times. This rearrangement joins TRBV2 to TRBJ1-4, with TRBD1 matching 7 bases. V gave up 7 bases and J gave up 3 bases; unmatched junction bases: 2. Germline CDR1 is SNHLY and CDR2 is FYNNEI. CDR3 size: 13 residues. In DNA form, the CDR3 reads TGTGCCAGCACCGACAGGGCTAATGAAAAACTGTTTTTT. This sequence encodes CASTDRANEKLFF.

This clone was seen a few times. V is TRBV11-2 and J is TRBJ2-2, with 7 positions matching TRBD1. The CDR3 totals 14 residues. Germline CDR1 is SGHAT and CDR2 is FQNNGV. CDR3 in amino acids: CAEPGQHNTGELFF. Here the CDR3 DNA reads TGTGCGGAGCCGGGACAGCACAACACCGGGGAGCTGTTTTTT.

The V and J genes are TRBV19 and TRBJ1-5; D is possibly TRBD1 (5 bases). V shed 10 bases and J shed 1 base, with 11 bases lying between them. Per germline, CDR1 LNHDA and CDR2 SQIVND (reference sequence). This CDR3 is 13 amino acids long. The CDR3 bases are TGTGCCACCGGAGGGGTCAGCAATCAGCCCCAGCATTTT. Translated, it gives CATGGVSNQPQHF.